The 8 T cell receptor beta chains below all came from one sample that was sequenced in a study of cytomegalovirus exposure and HLA in healthy donors. Vbeta (60) and Jbeta (13) primers were used in the PCR. Clones were read by immunoSEQ multiplex PCR, and TCRdb kept only the in-frame ones, dropping some. Counted here are about 200,000 clones, approximately 86% occurring once; the ten biggest clones make up 1% to 1.4%. Specimen: PBMCs. The receptors come from a boy younger than 10 in good health and CMV-seronegative.

The chain employs TRBV6-6 and TRBJ1-2, with 7 bases identical to TRBD1. V dropped 6 bases and J dropped 4; count of bases not matched to a gene: 11. Germline-derived CDR1 and CDR2 are MNHNY and SVGAGI (reference sequence). The CDR3 is 15 residues long. This chain's CDR3 is CASSNLGTEVYGYTF. The CDR3 bases are TGTGCCAGCAGCAATCTCGGGACAGAAGTCTATGGCTACACCTTC.

The chain recombines TRBV5-4 with TRBJ2-1, with a weak D call TRBD2 (5 bases). Germline V gives CDR1 SGHNT, CDR2 YYREEE (reference sequence). The V and J ends lost 6 bases and 7 bases respectively, with 23 bases between them. This CDR3 is 16 amino acids long. The CDR3 sequence: CASTSFGVEVRNEQFF. The CDR3 coding sequence is TGTGCCAGCACCTCTTTCGGGGTGGAGGTGAGGAATGAGCAGTTCTTC.

The chain combines TRBV4-1 with TRBJ1-1, with unresolved D. V was pared by 7 bases and J by 1 base, with 10 bases between. The CDR3 loop spans 13 amino acids. The germline CDR1 and CDR2 sequences are MGHRA and YSYEKL. CDR3 DNA sequence: TGCGCCAGCACCCCCAACAGGAACACTGAAGCTTTCTTT. Amino acid sequence: CASTPNRNTEAFF.

The V and J genes are TRBV6-6 and TRBJ2-5; no clear D. Germline values: CDR1 MNHNY, CDR2 SVGAGI (reference sequence). The CDR3 runs 13 residues. V lost 6 bases and J lost 1, with 9 bases in between. CDR3 sequence (DNA): TGTGCCAGCAGCCTGACACCCCAAGAGACCCAGTACTTC. Translation gives CASSLTPQETQYF.

The chain joins TRBV5-4 to TRBJ2-7; 9 nucleotides line up with TRBD2. In germline, CDR1 is SGHNT, CDR2 YYREEE (reference sequence). There are 15 residues in the CDR3. Germline trimming cut 0 bases from V and 4 bases from J; bases unmatched to any gene: 5. The CDR3 DNA reads as TGTGCCAGCAGCTTGGGGGCGGGAGGGCGATACGAGCAGTACTTC. This gives the protein CASSLGAGGRYEQYF.

This chain joins TRBV5-8 and TRBJ2-2, with D perhaps matching TRBD2 (6 bases). The germline gives CDR1 SGHTS, CDR2 YDEGEE. Between the trimmed V and J ends, which lost 0 bases and 2 bases, there was a span of 14 bases. This CDR3 has 17 amino acids. CDR3 in amino acids: CASSLGGRGANTGELFF. The CDR3 bases are TGTGCCAGCAGCTTGGGGGGACGCGGGGCTAACACCGGGGAGCTGTTTTTT. Full variable domain (remainder filled in from reference TRBV5-8 and TRBJ2-2): EAGVTQSPTHLIKTRGQQATLRCSPISGHTSVYWYQQALGLGLQFLLWYDEGEERNRGNFPPRFSGRQFPNYSSELNVNALELEDSALYLCASSLGGRGANTGELFFGEGSRLTVL.

The genes are TRBV11-2 and TRBJ2-3, with D perhaps matching TRBD1 (7 bases). CDR1 is SGHAT, CDR2 FQNNGV, per germline. V lost 3 bases to trimming and J lost 4 bases, with 14 bases between them. The CDR3 runs to 15 residues. The CDR3 reads CASSFSGGIADTQYF. CDR3 nucleotides: TGTGCCAGCAGCTTCTCAGGGGGGATCGCAGATACGCAGTATTTT.

A single count supports this clone. This chain joins TRBV6-5 and TRBJ2-2; no definite D call. V dropped 0 bases and J dropped 4 bases, with 6 bases sitting between them. Germline values: CDR1 MNHEY, CDR2 SVGAGI. This CDR3 is built from 14 residues. In nucleotides, the CDR3 is TGTGCCAGCAGTTACTCGACTGGCACCGGGGAGCTGTTTTTT. Protein: CASSYSTGTGELFF.